What follows are 20 T cell receptor beta chains derived from one specimen sequenced in a study of blood T cells in healthy people across ages. A sample-barcoded 5' primer and a J-beta primer mix were used in a second PCR of about 7 to 12 cycles. One entry per CDR3 protein results from TCRdb running MiXCR on the 5' RACE reads. This table holds some 1.5 million distinct CDR3 sequences, 40% to 45% found once. The specimen was blood. Receptors were obtained from a woman under 30 in good health.

V usage is TRBV12-3 or TRBV12-4 and J usage is TRBJ2-1; 14 bases match TRBD2. The J call may be in error: the DNA end matches TRBJ2-7 better. The CDR3 is made up of 17 amino acids. The CDR3 DNA reads TGTGCCAGCAGTTCCGGGACTAGCGGGGGTCCCTACAATGAGCAGTACTTC. It is translated as CASSSGTSGGPYNEQYF.

The J gene is TRBJ2-5, the V gene TRBV10-3; 7 bases map to TRBD2. The CDR3 is 14 residues long. Germline CDR1 ENHRY, CDR2 SYGVKD. V lost 3 bases to trimming and J lost 3 bases; unmatched junction nucleotides: 4. CDR3: CAISDPSGEETQYF. As DNA, the CDR3 is TGTGCCATCAGTGACCCTAGCGGAGAAGAGACCCAGTACTTC.

Comment on this clonotype: A much larger clone differs from this one at a single base, so this may be a read error. The rearrangement uses TRBV5-8 and TRBJ2-1, with D tentatively TRBD2 (6 bases). The CDR3 consists of 15 residues. In germline, CDR1 is SGHTS, CDR2 YDEGEE. V was cut by 4 bases and J by 3 bases, with 14 bases left in between. CDR3 DNA sequence: TGTGCCAGCAGCGTGCGGGGAATGAACTACAATGAGCAGTTCTTC. Translated, it gives CASSVRGMNYNEQFF.

V usage is TRBV27 and J usage is TRBJ1-2; D ambiguous. Deletions cut 3 bases from V and 5 bases from J, with 13 bases between. The germline CDR1 and CDR2 sequences are MNHEY and SMNVEV (reference sequence). This CDR3 spans 14 amino acids. The CDR3 is CASSFNVGVYGYTF. In nucleotides, the CDR3 is TGTGCCAGCAGTTTCAATGTCGGGGTTTATGGCTACACCTTC.

The table lists this clonotype with a few counts. The V and J genes are TRBV20-1 and TRBJ1-2; D is possibly TRBD1 (6 bases). The germline V gene encodes CDR1 DFQATT and CDR2 SNEGSKA (reference sequence). V was trimmed by 6 bases and J by 3 bases, leaving 14 bases between them. This CDR3 has 13 residues. The CDR3 spells CSAPTGLHYGYTF. The CDR3 coding sequence is TGCAGTGCGCCGACAGGCCTTCACTATGGCTACACCTTC.

In this sample, this clonotype turned up a few times. The CDR3 sequence: CASSLSWANGRYEQYF. The DNA for the CDR3 is TGTGCCAGCAGTTTATCGTGGGCGAATGGGCGATACGAGCAGTACTTC. The chain uses TRBV27 and TRBJ2-7; the D is unclear. Deletions cut 0 bases from V and 4 bases from J, with 16 bases between. Germline values: CDR1 MNHEY, CDR2 SMNVEV (reference sequence). The CDR3 contains 16 residues.

The CDR3 sequence is CASSLTAYSGPQETQYF. CDR3 coding DNA: TGTGCCAGCAGTTTAACAGCCTACTCGGGGCCCCAAGAGACCCAGTACTTC. This chain uses TRBV28 with TRBJ2-5; D may match TRBD1 or TRBD2 (5 bases each). The CDR3 has 17 residues. Germline values: CDR1 MDHEN, CDR2 SYDVKM. Trimming left V 2 bases short and J 1 base short, with 17 bases between. The full variable domain, completed using reference TRBV28 and TRBJ2-5, is DVKVTQSSRYLVKRTGEKVFLECVQDMDHENMFWYRQDPGLGLRLIYFSYDVKMKEKGDIPEGYSVSREKKERFSLILESASTNQTSMYLCASSLTAYSGPQETQYFGPGTRLLVL.

The chain joins TRBV5-6 to TRBJ2-4, with a tentative D call TRBD2 (6 bases). V dropped 2 bases and J dropped 1 base, with 13 bases sitting between them. Germline assignment: CDR1 SGHDT and CDR2 YYEEEE. The CDR3 contains 16 residues. CDR3 in DNA: TGTGCCAGCAGCTTCACCCACGGGGGTGCCAAAAACATTCAGTACTTC. This sequence encodes CASSFTHGGAKNIQYF. The full variable domain, in which reference TRBV5-6 and TRBJ2-4 provide the parts outside the CDR3, is DAGVTQSPTHLIKTRGQQVTLRCSPKSGHDTVSWYQQALGQGPQFIFQYYEEEERQRGNFPDRFSGHQFPNYSSELNVNALLLGDSALYLCASSFTHGGAKNIQYFGAGTRLSVL.

The chain uses TRBV7-9 and TRBJ2-4; D assignment may be TRBD1 or TRBD2 (5 bases each). V lost 3 bases and J 1 base, leaving 7 bases between the germline ends. This CDR3 has 14 residues. Germline V gene sequence: CDR1 SEHNR, CDR2 FQNEAQ (reference sequence). CDR3 amino acids: CASSLGEAKNIQYF. As DNA, the CDR3 is TGTGCCAGCAGCTTGGGGGAGGCCAAAAACATTCAGTACTTC.

This chain connects TRBV7-2 to TRBJ2-7; weak D call: TRBD1 (6 bases). The V end was cut by 4 bases, the J end by 4 bases, with 23 bases between. The CDR3 consists of 17 residues. Germline V gene data show CDR1 as SGHTA and CDR2 as FQGNSA. The DNA for the CDR3 is TGTGCCAGCAGCTCCCCAGAAAGGGGGATCCCAGAGTACGAGCAGTACTTC. This gives the protein CASSSPERGIPEYEQYF.

The rearrangement joins TRBV28 to TRBJ1-5; D is ambiguous. Germline CDR1 MDHEN, CDR2 SYDVKM. This CDR3 contains 15 residues. Trimming took 8 bases from V and 1 from J, leaving 15 bases between them. The CDR3 DNA sequence: TGTGCCAGCTCTCTACCGATGGGGAGCAATCAGCCCCAGCATTTT. The encoded protein is CASSLPMGSNQPQHF.

This clonotype was seen more than once but under ten times. V is TRBV9 and J is TRBJ2-5, with TRBD1 as a possible D gene (5 bases). Germline values: CDR1 SGDLS, CDR2 YYNGEE. Trimming removed 0 bases at V and 0 bases at J, with 9 bases between. The CDR3 runs to 15 residues. This CDR3 reads CASSVGAGNQETQYF. CDR3 DNA: TGTGCCAGCAGCGTAGGGGCAGGGAACCAAGAGACCCAGTACTTC.

This clonotype was seen only a few times. This chain joins TRBV7-8 and TRBJ2-1; tentatively, D is TRBD1 (6 bases). The CDR3 spans 17 residues. Per germline, CDR1 SGHVS and CDR2 FQNEAQ. The V and J ends lost 5 bases and 0 bases respectively, with 17 bases between them. The CDR3 nucleotides read TGTGCCAGCAGCCATAGGCGACAGGAGGTCTCCTACAATGAGCAGTTCTTC. This gives the protein CASSHRRQEVSYNEQFF.

As concerns this clonotype: The junction and the germline gene differ at one end; a read error may be behind it. The rearrangement links TRBV29-1 to TRBJ1-1; TRBD1 aligns across 7 bases. The germline V gene encodes CDR1 SQVTM and CDR2 ANQGSEA. The length of the CDR3 is 14 residues. CDR3 amino acids: CGVDHRGDRAEAFF. The CDR3 DNA reads TGCGGCGTTGACCACAGGGGTGATAGAGCTGAAGCTTTCTTT. Variable domain in full (rest from reference TRBV29-1 and TRBJ1-1): SAVISQKPSRDICQRGTSLTIQCQVDSQVTMMFWYRQQPGQSLTLIATANQGSEATYESGFVIDKFPISRPNLTFSTLTVSNMSPEDSSIYLCGVDHRGDRAEAFFGQGTRLTVV.

The rearrangement links TRBV3-1 to TRBJ1-2; D remains unclear. The germline V and J ends were trimmed by 4 bases and 4 bases, with 10 bases remaining between them. This CDR3 has 13 residues. The germline V gene encodes CDR1 LGHDT and CDR2 YNNKEL (reference sequence). The CDR3 reads CASSLRLGYGYTF. CDR3 DNA sequence: TGTGCCAGCAGCCTCCGACTCGGCTATGGCTACACCTTC.

This clonotype was seen many times. V usage is TRBV10-3 and J usage is TRBJ2-3; D is unclear. The CDR3 has 15 residues. Looked up from germline, CDR1 is ENHRY and CDR2 is SYGVKD. V was clipped by 2 bases and J by 3 bases, with 12 bases between them. This chain's CDR3 is CAISEELPITDTQYF. The CDR3 nucleotides read TGTGCCATCAGTGAGGAGCTCCCCATTACAGATACGCAGTATTTT.

In this sample, this clonotype turned up many times. The chain couples TRBV12-3 or TRBV12-4 to TRBJ2-3; D ambiguous. The V gene lost 3 bases and the J gene lost 1 base, with 11 bases spanning the gap. The CDR3 contains 15 residues. This CDR3 is CASSFNVWGTDTQYF. The CDR3 DNA follows: TGTGCCAGCAGTTTTAACGTGTGGGGCACAGATACGCAGTATTTT.

This clonotype is labeled as medium-sized. This chain connects TRBV29-1 to TRBJ2-1, with no clear D. CDR1 and CDR2 from the germline V gene are SQVTM and ANQGSEA. CDR3 size: 15 residues. V was clipped by 2 bases and J by 0 bases, with 11 bases between them. The CDR3 here is CSVEIWDSSYNEQFF. The CDR3 DNA is TGCAGCGTTGAAATTTGGGATAGCTCCTACAATGAGCAGTTCTTC.

The gene calls are TRBV19 and TRBJ1-6; 8 bases fit TRBD1. Germline lookup yields CDR1 LNHDA and CDR2 SQIVND (reference sequence). The ends lost 7 bases at V and 6 bases at J; junction bases unmatched: 5. CDR3 length equals 14 residues. CDR3 in DNA: TGTGCCAGTAATGTCAGGGGGCTTAATTCACCCCTCCACTTT. Residues: CASNVRGLNSPLHF.

In its sample, this clonotype was seen a few times. The V gene is TRBV7-9, the J gene TRBJ2-3, with TRBD2 identical over 11 bases. The germline V gene encodes CDR1 SEHNR and CDR2 FQNEAQ (reference sequence). V was pared by 5 bases and J by 4 bases, with 11 bases of the junction left unmatched. This CDR3 comprises 17 residues. CDR3 nucleotides: TGTGCCAGCAGCATTAGCGGGGGGGCGGTCAATGCAGATACGCAGTATTTT. It codes for CASSISGGAVNADTQYF.